The entry below describes one T cell receptor (beta chain). This record comes from a study of Tregs in tolerant kidney transplant recipients. The nonmyeloablative bone marrow transplants came from related graft donors, with transient mixed chimerism. The CDR3 contains 13 residues. The V gene lost 0 bases and the J gene lost 8 bases, with 10 bases spanning the gap. Germline V gives CDR1 MNHEY, CDR2 SVGAGI. Sequencing used immunoSEQ multiplex PCR; TCRdb keeps in-frame clones, though not all of them. The sample shows about 50,000 clones, about nine tenths of them seen only once. This clonotype was obtained from a human patient who received a combined kidney and bone marrow transplant. The graft donor may have contributed some T cells. The chain joins TRBV6-5 to TRBJ1-2; D is undetermined. Here the sequenced sample was CD8+ T cells from blood (PBMCs), taken 12 months after the transplant. CDR3 sequence: CASSYSGSLGYTF. The CDR3 nucleotides read TGTGCCAGCAGTTACTCCGGTTCCTTGGGCTACACCTTC.